The T cell receptor (beta chain) described here comes from a study of CD8 T cells in Susac syndrome (dated by TCRdb to the late 2010s). Describing the broader study: The study used repertoire sequencing to test whether antigen drove CD8+ T cell activation and differentiation in Susac syndrome.

CDR1 and CDR2 were assigned from the germline V gene (reference sequence) as LNHDA and SQIVND. The CDR3 contains 12 residues, cysteine and phenylalanine counted. The read is trimmed to its CDR3 DNA, 36 bases read in frame from base 1. High-throughput TCR beta sequencing profiled peripheral blood CD8+ and CD4+ T cells from healthy donors, Susac syndrome patients and multiple sclerosis patients. The multiple sclerosis controls were treatment-naive patients whose relapsing-remitting disease, either stable or active, fulfilled the revised McDonald criteria. Bulk CD8+ and CD4+ T cells were purified by magnetic negative isolation, whereas CD8+ TEMRA cells were enriched by FACS. Blood was collected in EDTA tubes and processed within 24 hours, with PBMCs isolated through density gradient centrifugation. PBMCs intended for TCR sequencing were cryopreserved in liquid nitrogen and thawed later in a water bath at 37 degrees C. The sorted or isolated CD4+, CD8+ and CD8+ TEMRA cells had a purity of 90% or higher.

The paper as a whole reports these results and caveats: The study acknowledged that relatively few individuals were included in the TCR sequencing and HLA analysis.

RNA was extracted using the RNeasy kit, and roughly 0.5 to 1 ug of the RNA was reverse transcribed with random hexamers. TCR beta CDR3 regions were amplified with the immunoSEQ multiplex PCR assay covering 54 Vbeta and 13 Jbeta segments. To correct PCR amplification bias, a synthetic template baseline was used for both primer optimization and computational correction. As for the authors' bioinformatics: Reads were annotated to V, D and J genes according to IMGT and were analyzed with immunoSEQ Analyzer, with only productive sequences retained. To calculate clonality, Shannon entropy was normalized by log2 of the number of productive unique sequences and then subtracted from one. For each patient and control, public and private clones were evaluated within the 100 most prevalent clones. Susac-specific clones were defined as absent from healthy and MS cohorts, over a thousand published viral clones and other ImmuneACCESS disease sequences. In-frame beta chains were kept once TCRdb had trimmed the public reads at Q25 with fastp and called clones with MiXCR. Identical CDR3 proteins give one entry, which carries the most common genes and DNA. It is TCRdb's table, rather than the study itself, that gives the V and J calls and clone size. The sample contains 140,000 to 150,000 distinct CDR3 sequences, about 95% of them found a single time. Over 0.095% of the sample goes to the ten largest clones.

As to this clonotype: Its antigen target is currently unknown. At one end the junction does not follow the germline gene, possibly because of a read error.

This TCR was recovered from a human donor with multiple sclerosis. The chain is made from TRBV19 and TRBJ1-5; TRBD1 is perhaps the D gene, given 5 matching bases. The sequenced material came from CD4+ T cells from PBMCs. The bases are TGTGCCAGTACCCCAGGGAATCGGCCCCAGCATTTT. Its protein product is CASTPGNRPQHF. When the CDR3 is completed using the reference TRBV19 and TRBJ1-5 genes on either side, the full variable domain is DGGITQSPKYLFRKEGQNVTLSCEQNLNHDAMYWYRQDPGQGLRLIYYSQIVNDFQKGDIAEGYSVSREKKESFPLTVTSAQKNPTAFYLCASTPGNRPQHFGDGTRLSIL.